This T cell receptor (beta chain) was observed in a study of T cell responses to AZD1222 COVID-19 vaccine. Study conclusions and caveats: Compared with day 0, the breadth and depth of the Spike-specific TCR repertoire rose significantly after two doses of AZD1222. The donor group comprised mostly white British people and more females; the analysis possibly underestimated clonal diversity.

In germline, CDR1 is LGHNA, CDR2 YSLEER. CDR3 size: 14 residues. Trimming left V 0 bases short and J 4 bases short, with 8 bases between. This clone appeared once. Its target is not known. Generated by immunoSEQ multiplex PCR, the TCRdb table keeps only in-frame clones and is missing some. Of around 150,000 clones listed, 90% are singletons. The clonotype comes from an adult in good health. The chain couples TRBV4-3 to TRBJ2-3, with D possibly TRBD1 on 6 matching bases. Sequenced here: peripheral blood, sampled on day 0 of AZD1222 vaccination. The CDR3 reads CASSQEGGADTQYF. The CDR3 region has the DNA TGCGCCAGCAGCCAAGAAGGGGGAGCAGATACGCAGTATTTT.